Here is one T cell receptor (beta chain) with its context. The antigen remains unidentified. This specimen comes from a study of shared clonotypes between healthy human individuals. The repertoire was sequenced with immunoSEQ multiplex PCR; TCRdb's copy has only in-frame clones and lacks some. The sample consists of about 2 million clones, approximately 94% of them appearing once. As defined, naive CD8 cells were CD45RO-negative and positively selected for CCR7, with terminally differentiated effector memory CD45RA+ cells excluded. The CDR3 loop spans 15 amino acids. Germline V lookup: CDR1 MGHRA, CDR2 YSYEKL. V was pared by 1 base and J by 7 bases, with 17 bases between. Study observations and caveats: Clonotypes not shared had lower generation probabilities than those common to all four donors. It was the few donors that limited the genetic and exposure-history diversity represented. Several donors held approximately 5% of naive CD4 clonotypes in common.

V is TRBV4-1 and J is TRBJ2-7, with D tentatively TRBD1 (5 bases). The specimen sequenced was naive CD8+ T cells sorted from blood. The sequence was collected from a man aged 18 to 35 in good health. The CDR3 nucleotides read TGCGCCAGCAGCCAAGCCTCCAGGGTTGGGGTGGAGCAGTACTTC. This codes for CASSQASRVGVEQYF.